This T cell receptor beta chain is drawn from a study of blood T cell repertoires in COVID-19. About the study: Researchers got acute and convalescent COVID-19 samples from the United States, Italy and Spain.

The V and J ends lost 8 bases and 7 bases respectively, with 18 bases between them. Germline CDR1 is MNHEY and CDR2 is SMNVEV (reference sequence). This CDR3 spans 13 amino acids. Original handling: Amplification of reference gene primers was used by the study to estimate nucleated cell counts. Method: immunoSEQ multiplex PCR; TCRdb's copy keeps in-frame clones and lacks some. The D gene and trimming were derived from the DNA, and the V and J assignments and clone size from that table. The sample has 200,000 to 300,000 clones, 70% to 90% seen once; the top ten hold under 2%. This chain connects TRBV27 to TRBJ2-7, with D possibly matching TRBD1 (5 bases). The clonotype comes from a young man with active or convalescent COVID-19. Source material: peripheral blood. Here the CDR3 reads CASGVRAPWEQYF. As DNA, the CDR3 is TGTGCCAGCGGGGTCAGGGCACCGTGGGAGCAGTACTTC.